A selection of T cell receptor beta chains follows, all from one sample in a study of CD8+ T cells in alopecia areata. The assay was immunoSEQ multiplex PCR, and TCRdb's table has in-frame clones only and misses some. The sample lists 110,000 to 150,000 clones, around 58% occurring once. This material consisted of CD4+ T cells sorted from blood, taken at week 0. The receptors were sampled from a human donor with alopecia areata. CDR3s include the opening cysteine and the closing phenylalanine or tryptophan. A D gene is named only where the DNA matches it firmly. Not every row has a clone size; where given, it reads once, few, many or a size class.

abundance	d_gene	v_gene	j_gene	len	CDR3aa	CDR3nt
-	-	TRBV5-1	TRBJ2-2	14	CASSFNSNTGELFF	TGCGCCAGCAGCTTCAACTCCAACACCGGGGAGCTGTTTTTT
-	-	TRBV6-5	TRBJ2-7	16	CASSYGSGLLSYEQYF	TGTGCCAGCAGTTACGGGTCGGGACTTTTGTCCTACGAGCAGTACTTC
-	-	TRBV5-1	TRBJ1-2	13	CASSFGQSYGYTF	TGCGCCAGCAGCTTCGGACAGAGCTATGGCTACACCTTC
-	-	TRBV10-3	TRBJ1-5	13	CAISEEVYQPQHF	TGTGCCATCAGTGAGGAAGTGTATCAGCCCCAGCATTTT
few	-	TRBV2	TRBJ2-3	13	CASSQMLTDTQYF	TGTGCCAGCAGTCAGATGCTCACAGATACGCAGTATTTT
-	-	TRBV7-9	TRBJ1-1	18	CASSVEVWGAVMNTEAFF	TGTGCCAGCAGCGTAGAGGTGTGGGGGGCCGTTATGAACACTGAAGCTTTCTTT
-	TRBD1	TRBV19	TRBJ1-2	17	CASSTTGGESSNYGYTF	TGTGCCAGTAGTACTACAGGGGGCGAATCTTCTAACTATGGCTACACCTTC
-	-	TRBV29-1	TRBJ2-5	14	CSASLAPLQETQYF	TGCAGCGCCTCCCTAGCTCCCCTTCAAGAGACCCAGTACTTC
-	TRBD1	TRBV12-5	TRBJ2-2	14	CASGQGQGSGELFF	TGTGCTAGTGGTCAGGGACAGGGATCCGGGGAGCTGTTTTTT
few	-	TRBV7-9	TRBJ2-7	13	CASSSTGFYEQYF	TGTGCCAGCAGCTCGACAGGATTCTACGAGCAGTACTTC
few	TRBD2	TRBV10-3	TRBJ2-5	15	CAISDSGGARETQYF	TGTGCCATCAGTGATAGCGGGGGGGCCCGAGAGACCCAGTACTTC
-	TRBD1	TRBV5-1	TRBJ2-7	13	CASSTGQGYEQYF	TGCGCCAGCAGCACGGGACAGGGCTACGAGCAGTACTTC
-	-	TRBV29-1	TRBJ2-7	13	CSVETRDGGEQYF	TGCAGCGTCGAAACCAGGGACGGAGGCGAGCAGTACTTC
-	-	TRBV27	TRBJ1-6	13	CASSITGNSPLHF	TGTGCCAGCAGTATCACAGGGAATTCACCCCTCCACTTT
-	TRBD2	TRBV11-1	TRBJ2-3	14	CASSAGVRGDTQYF	TGTGCCAGCAGCGCGGGGGTGCGGGGAGATACGCAGTATTTT
-	-	TRBV30	TRBJ2-7	13	CAWSVQGPYEQYF	TGTGCCTGGTCTGTCCAGGGTCCCTACGAGCAGTACTTC
-	-	TRBV27	TRBJ2-5	12	CATRGGQEAQYF	TGTGCCACCCGCGGAGGGCAAGAGGCCCAGTACTTC
-	TRBD2	TRBV29-1	TRBJ2-5	12	CSSRTSTETQYF	TGCAGCTCACGGACTAGTACGGAGACCCAGTACTTC
-	-	TRBV6-5	TRBJ1-6	15	CASSYSWQGDSPLHF	TGTGCCAGCAGTTACTCGTGGCAGGGAGACTCACCCCTCCACTTT
few	TRBD1	TRBV23-1	TRBJ2-4	14	CASSQRQGAIIQYF	TGCGCCAGCAGTCAAAGGCAGGGGGCAATCATTCAGTACTTC
few	TRBD2	TRBV4-3	TRBJ2-3	17	CASSQAPTSGGTDTQYF	TGCGCCAGCAGCCAAGCCCCGACTAGCGGGGGCACAGATACGCAGTATTTT
few	-	TRBV2	TRBJ2-3	16	CASSEARTSGTDTQYF	TGTGCCAGCAGTGAAGCGAGGACCTCAGGCACAGATACGCAGTATTTT
-	-	TRBV6-6	TRBJ1-2	13	CASSYGQVGGYTF	TGTGCCAGCAGTTATGGGCAGGTGGGGGGCTACACCTTC
few	-	TRBV2	TRBJ1-2	14	CASSSRTFSYGYTF	TGTGCCAGCAGCTCGAGGACTTTTTCCTATGGCTACACCTTC
-	-	TRBV13	TRBJ1-2	11	CASSGWTGYTF	TGTGCCAGCAGCGGGTGGACCGGCTACACCTTC
-	-	TRBV29-1	TRBJ2-1	16	CSVESQGLSSYNEQFF	TGCAGCGTTGAGTCTCAGGGGCTCAGCTCCTACAATGAGCAGTTCTTC
-	TRBD1	TRBV2	TRBJ1-1	13	CASSEQGTGEAFF	TGTGCCAGCAGTGAGCAGGGGACAGGTGAAGCTTTCTTT
-	TRBD1	TRBV5-4	TRBJ1-6	13	CASSWDRNSPLHF	TGTGCCAGCAGCTGGGACAGGAATTCACCCCTCCACTTT
-	-	TRBV30	TRBJ1-5	13	CAWSLTREQPQHF	TGTGCCTGGAGTCTGACCCGGGAACAGCCCCAGCATTTT
-	TRBD1	TRBV2	TRBJ2-7	16	CASRASTGTGSYEQYF	TGTGCCAGCAGAGCGTCAACCGGGACAGGGAGCTACGAGCAGTACTTC
-	-	TRBV5-1	TRBJ2-3	15	CASSIGQPVLDTQYF	TGCGCCAGCAGCATCGGACAGCCAGTTCTTGATACGCAGTATTTT
-	-	TRBV4-2	TRBJ2-3	14	CASSQDSRSDTQYF	TGTGCCAGCAGCCAAGATTCGCGTTCGGATACGCAGTATTTT
-	TRBD1	TRBV30	TRBJ1-2	12	CAWATGGYGYTF	TGTGCCTGGGCCACAGGGGGCTATGGCTACACCTTC
-	TRBD2	TRBV4-2	TRBJ2-3	16	CASSQGPGLSPDTQYF	TGTGCCAGCAGCCAAGGCCCGGGACTATCCCCAGATACGCAGTATTTT